This section outlines one TCR beta chain sequence together with its context. As yet, its antigen is unknown. The sample has other DNA sequences that encode this CDR3 too. Trimming stripped 4 bases from V and 4 bases from J, with 12 bases between. Germline CDR1 reads SGHVS; CDR2 reads FQNEAQ. This CDR3 comprises 14 residues. The sample is drawn from a study of cytomegalovirus exposure and HLA in healthy donors. Study results and limitations: A link between a missense DCLRE1C variant and TCR beta V- and J-gene trimming emerged from a later analysis.

The PCR employed 60 Vbeta primers together with 13 Jbeta primers. Data came from immunoSEQ multiplex PCR; TCRdb stores just in-frame clones and leaves some out. The sample has about 140,000 clones; more than 75% are singletons. The origin of this receptor is a male donor in good health and CMV-seronegative. Sample: PBMCs. This sequence joins TRBV7-8 and TRBJ2-3, with D possibly matching TRBD2 (6 bases). CDR3 amino acids: CASSSTRGPDTQYF. The CDR3, as DNA: TGTGCCAGCAGCTCAACGCGGGGTCCAGATACGCAGTATTTT.